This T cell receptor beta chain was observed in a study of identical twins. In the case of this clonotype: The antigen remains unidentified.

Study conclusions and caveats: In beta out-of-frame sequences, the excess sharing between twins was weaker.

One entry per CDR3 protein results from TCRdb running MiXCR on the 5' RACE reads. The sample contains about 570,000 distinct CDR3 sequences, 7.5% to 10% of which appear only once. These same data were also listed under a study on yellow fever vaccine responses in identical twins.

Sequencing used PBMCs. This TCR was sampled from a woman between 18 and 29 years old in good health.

The DNA for the CDR3 is TGCAGCGTTGAATCTTCAGGCTATCCTAGCACAGATACGCAGTATTTT. This sequence encodes CSVESSGYPSTDTQYF. The rearrangement joins TRBV29-1 to TRBJ2-3, with D unclear. The germline gives CDR1 SQVTM, CDR2 ANQGSEA. V lost 2 bases to trimming and J lost 0 bases, with 15 bases between them. The CDR3 contains 16 residues.